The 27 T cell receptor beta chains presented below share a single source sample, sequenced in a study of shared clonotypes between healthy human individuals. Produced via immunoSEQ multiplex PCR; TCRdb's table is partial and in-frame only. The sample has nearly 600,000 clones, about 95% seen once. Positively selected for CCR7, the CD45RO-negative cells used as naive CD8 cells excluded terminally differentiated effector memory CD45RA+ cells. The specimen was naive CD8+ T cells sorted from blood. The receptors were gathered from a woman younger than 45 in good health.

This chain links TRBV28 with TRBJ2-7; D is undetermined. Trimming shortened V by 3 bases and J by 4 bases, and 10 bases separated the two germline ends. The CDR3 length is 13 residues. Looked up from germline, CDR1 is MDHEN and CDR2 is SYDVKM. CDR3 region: CASSFGVAYEQYF. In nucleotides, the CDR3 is TGTGCCAGCAGTTTCGGTGTGGCATACGAGCAGTACTTC.

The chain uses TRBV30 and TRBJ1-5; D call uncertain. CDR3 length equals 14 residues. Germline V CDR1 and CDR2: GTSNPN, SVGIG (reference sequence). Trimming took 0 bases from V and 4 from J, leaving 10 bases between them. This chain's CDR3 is CAWSVGQFNQPQHF. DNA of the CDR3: TGTGCCTGGAGTGTTGGGCAATTTAATCAGCCCCAGCATTTT.

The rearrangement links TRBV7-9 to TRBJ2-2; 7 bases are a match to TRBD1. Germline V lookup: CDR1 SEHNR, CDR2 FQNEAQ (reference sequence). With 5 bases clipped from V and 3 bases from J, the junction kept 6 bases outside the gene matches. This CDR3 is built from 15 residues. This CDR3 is CASSPLTGYTGELFF. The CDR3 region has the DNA TGTGCCAGCAGCCCGTTGACAGGGTACACCGGGGAGCTGTTTTTT.

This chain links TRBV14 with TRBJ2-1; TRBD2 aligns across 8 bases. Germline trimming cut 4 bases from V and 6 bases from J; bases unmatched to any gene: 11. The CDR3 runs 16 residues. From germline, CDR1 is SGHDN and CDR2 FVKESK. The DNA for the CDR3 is TGTGCCAGCAGCCCGCGCCCGGGGACTAGGTCCAATGAGCAGTTCTTC. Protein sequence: CASSPRPGTRSNEQFF.

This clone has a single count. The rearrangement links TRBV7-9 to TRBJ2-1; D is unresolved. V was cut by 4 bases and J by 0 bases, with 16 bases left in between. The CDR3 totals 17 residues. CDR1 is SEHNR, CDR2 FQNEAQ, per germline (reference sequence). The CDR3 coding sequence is TGTGCCAGCAGCTCAGAGTCGGGTATGAGCTCCTACAATGAGCAGTTCTTC. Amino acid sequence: CASSSESGMSSYNEQFF.

CDR3 sequence: CASTGQGETGELFF. The CDR3, as DNA: TGTGCCAGCACCGGACAGGGAGAGACCGGGGAGCTGTTTTTT. This chain connects TRBV28 to TRBJ2-2, with 8 nucleotides matching TRBD1. V shed 7 bases and J 5 bases; nucleotides not matched to a gene: 6. The germline V gene encodes CDR1 MDHEN and CDR2 SYDVKM. The length of the CDR3 is 14 residues.

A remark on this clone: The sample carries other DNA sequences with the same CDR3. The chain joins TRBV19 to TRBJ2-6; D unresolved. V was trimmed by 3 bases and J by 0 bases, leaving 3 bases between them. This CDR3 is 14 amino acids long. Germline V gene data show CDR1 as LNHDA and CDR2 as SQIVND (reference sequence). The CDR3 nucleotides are TGTGCCAGTAGTATCTACTCTGGGGCCAACGTCCTGACTTTC. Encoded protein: CASSIYSGANVLTF.

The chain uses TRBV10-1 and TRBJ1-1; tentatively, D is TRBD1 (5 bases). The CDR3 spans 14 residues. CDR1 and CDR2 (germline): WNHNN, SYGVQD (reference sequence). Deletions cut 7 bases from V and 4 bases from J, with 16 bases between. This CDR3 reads CASIVAGGVTEAFF. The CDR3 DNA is TGCGCCAGCATCGTGGCCGGGGGGGTCACTGAAGCTTTCTTT.

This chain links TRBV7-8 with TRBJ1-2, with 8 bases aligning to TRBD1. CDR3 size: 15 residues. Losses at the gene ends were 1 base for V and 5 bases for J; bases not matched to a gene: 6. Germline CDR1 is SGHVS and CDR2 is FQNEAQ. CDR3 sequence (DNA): TGTGCCAGCAGCTTAGGCCCCACAGGGGGATATGGCTACACCTTC. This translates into CASSLGPTGGYGYTF.

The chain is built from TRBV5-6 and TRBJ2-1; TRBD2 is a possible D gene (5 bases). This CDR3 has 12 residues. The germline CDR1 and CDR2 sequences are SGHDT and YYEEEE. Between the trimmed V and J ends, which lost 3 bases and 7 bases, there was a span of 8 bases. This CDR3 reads CASSSGGNEQFF. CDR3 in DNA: TGTGCCAGCAGCTCCGGAGGTAATGAGCAGTTCTTC.

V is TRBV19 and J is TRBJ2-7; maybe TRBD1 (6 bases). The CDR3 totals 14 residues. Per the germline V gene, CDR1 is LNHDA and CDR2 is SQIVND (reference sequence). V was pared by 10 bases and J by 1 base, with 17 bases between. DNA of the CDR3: TGTGCCACCACTGGGGGCCCCTATTCCTACGAGCAGTACTTC. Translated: CATTGGPYSYEQYF.

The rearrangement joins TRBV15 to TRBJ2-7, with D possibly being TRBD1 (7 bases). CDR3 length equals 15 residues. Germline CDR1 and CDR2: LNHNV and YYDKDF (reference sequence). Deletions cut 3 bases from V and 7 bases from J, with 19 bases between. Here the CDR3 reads CATSSNRDPGGEQYF. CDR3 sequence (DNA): TGTGCCACCAGCAGCAACCGGGACCCAGGGGGGGAGCAGTACTTC. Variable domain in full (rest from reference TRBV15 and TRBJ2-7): DAMVIQNPRYQVTQFGKPVTLSCSQTLNHNVMYWYQQKSSQAPKLLFHYYDKDFNNEADTPDNFQSRRPNTSFCFLDIRSPGLGDTAMYLCATSSNRDPGGEQYFGPGTRLTVT.

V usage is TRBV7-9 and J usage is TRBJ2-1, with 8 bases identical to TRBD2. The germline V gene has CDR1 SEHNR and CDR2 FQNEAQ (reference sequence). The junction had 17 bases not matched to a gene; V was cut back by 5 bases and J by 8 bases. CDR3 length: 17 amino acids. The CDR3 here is CASSQPRLARARDEQFF. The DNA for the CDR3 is TGTGCCAGCAGCCAGCCACGACTAGCGCGAGCCCGGGATGAGCAGTTCTTC.

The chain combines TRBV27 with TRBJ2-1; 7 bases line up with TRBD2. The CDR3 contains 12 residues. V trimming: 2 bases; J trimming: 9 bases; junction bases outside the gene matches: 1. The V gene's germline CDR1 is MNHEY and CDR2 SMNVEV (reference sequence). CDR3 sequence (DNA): TGTGCCAGCAGTTTAGGCGGGGGTGAGCAGTTCTTC. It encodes CASSLGGGEQFF.

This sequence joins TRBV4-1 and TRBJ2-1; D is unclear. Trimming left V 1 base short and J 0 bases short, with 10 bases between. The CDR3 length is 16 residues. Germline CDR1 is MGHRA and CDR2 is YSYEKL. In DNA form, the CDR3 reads TGCGCCAGCAGCCAAGCGGAGTGGAGCTCCTACAATGAGCAGTTCTTC. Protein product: CASSQAEWSSYNEQFF.

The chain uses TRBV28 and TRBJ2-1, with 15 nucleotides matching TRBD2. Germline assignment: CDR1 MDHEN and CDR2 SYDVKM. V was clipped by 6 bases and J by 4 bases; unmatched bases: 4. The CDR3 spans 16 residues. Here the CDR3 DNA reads TGTGCCAGCAGCTTCGGGACTAGCGGGAGGTACAATGAGCAGTTCTTC. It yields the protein CASSFGTSGRYNEQFF. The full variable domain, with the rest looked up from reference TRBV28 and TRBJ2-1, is DVKVTQSSRYLVKRTGEKVFLECVQDMDHENMFWYRQDPGLGLRLIYFSYDVKMKEKGDIPEGYSVSREKKERFSLILESASTNQTSMYLCASSFGTSGRYNEQFFGPGTRLTVL.

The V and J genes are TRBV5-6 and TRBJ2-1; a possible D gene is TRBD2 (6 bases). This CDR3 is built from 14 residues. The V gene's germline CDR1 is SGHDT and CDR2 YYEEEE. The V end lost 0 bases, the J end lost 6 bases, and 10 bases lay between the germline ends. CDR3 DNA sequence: TGTGCCAGCAGCTTGGCGGGAGAAGGCAATGAGCAGTTCTTC. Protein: CASSLAGEGNEQFF.

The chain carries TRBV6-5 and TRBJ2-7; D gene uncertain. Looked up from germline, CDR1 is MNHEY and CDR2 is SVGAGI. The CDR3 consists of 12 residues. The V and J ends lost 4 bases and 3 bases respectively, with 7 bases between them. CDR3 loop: CASSSSGYEQYF. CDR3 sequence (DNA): TGTGCCAGCAGTTCATCAGGCTACGAGCAGTACTTC.

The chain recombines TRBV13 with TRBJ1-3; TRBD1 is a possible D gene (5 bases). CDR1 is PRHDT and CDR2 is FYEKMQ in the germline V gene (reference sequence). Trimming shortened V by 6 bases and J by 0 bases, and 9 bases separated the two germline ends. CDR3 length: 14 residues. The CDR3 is CASSGGYSGNTIYF. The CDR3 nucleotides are TGTGCCAGCAGTGGGGGGTACTCTGGAAACACCATATATTTT.

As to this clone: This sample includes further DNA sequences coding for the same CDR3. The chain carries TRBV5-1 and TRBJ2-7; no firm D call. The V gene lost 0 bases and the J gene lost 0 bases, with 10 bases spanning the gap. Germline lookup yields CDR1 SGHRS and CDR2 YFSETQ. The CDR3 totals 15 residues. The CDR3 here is CASSLEPASSYEQYF. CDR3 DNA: TGCGCCAGCAGCTTGGAGCCGGCTAGCTCCTACGAGCAGTACTTC.

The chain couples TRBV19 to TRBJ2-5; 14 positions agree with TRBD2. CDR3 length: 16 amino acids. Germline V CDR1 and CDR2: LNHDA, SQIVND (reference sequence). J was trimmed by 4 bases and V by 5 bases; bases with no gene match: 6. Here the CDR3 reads CASSPGTSGSGETQYF. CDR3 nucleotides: TGTGCCAGTAGTCCTGGGACTAGCGGGAGCGGAGAGACCCAGTACTTC. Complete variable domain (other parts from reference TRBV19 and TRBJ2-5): DGGITQSPKYLFRKEGQNVTLSCEQNLNHDAMYWYRQDPGQGLRLIYYSQIVNDFQKGDIAEGYSVSREKKESFPLTVTSAQKNPTAFYLCASSPGTSGSGETQYFGPGTRLLVL.

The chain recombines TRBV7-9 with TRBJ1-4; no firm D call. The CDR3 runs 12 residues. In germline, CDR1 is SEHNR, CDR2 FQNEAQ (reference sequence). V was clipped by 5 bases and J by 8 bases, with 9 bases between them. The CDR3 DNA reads TGTGCCAGCAGCCCCCCCGGCGAAAAACTGTTTTTT. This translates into CASSPPGEKLFF.

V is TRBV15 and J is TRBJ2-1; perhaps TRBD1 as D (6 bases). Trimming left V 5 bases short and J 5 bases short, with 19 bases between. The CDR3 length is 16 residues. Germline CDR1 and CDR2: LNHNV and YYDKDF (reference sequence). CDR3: CATSSLDRPPDNEQFF. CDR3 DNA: TGTGCCACCAGCTCCCTCGACAGGCCCCCTGACAATGAGCAGTTCTTC.

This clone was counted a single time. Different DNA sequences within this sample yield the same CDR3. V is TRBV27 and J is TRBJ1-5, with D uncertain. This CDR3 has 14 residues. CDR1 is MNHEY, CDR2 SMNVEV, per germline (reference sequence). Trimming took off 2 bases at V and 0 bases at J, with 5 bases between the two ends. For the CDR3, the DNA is TGTGCCAGCAGTTTAGTCGGTAGCAATCAGCCCCAGCATTTT. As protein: CASSLVGSNQPQHF.

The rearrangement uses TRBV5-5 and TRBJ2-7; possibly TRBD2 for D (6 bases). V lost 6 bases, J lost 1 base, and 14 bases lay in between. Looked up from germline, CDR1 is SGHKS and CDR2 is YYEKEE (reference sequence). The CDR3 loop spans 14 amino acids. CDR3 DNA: TGTGCCAGCACCTGGGACTTTGTATCCTACGAGCAGTACTTC. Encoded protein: CASTWDFVSYEQYF.

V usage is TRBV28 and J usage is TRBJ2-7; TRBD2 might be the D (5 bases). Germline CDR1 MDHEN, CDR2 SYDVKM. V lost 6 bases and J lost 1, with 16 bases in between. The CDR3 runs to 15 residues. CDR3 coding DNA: TGTGCCAGCAGCTTTGATCGTCGGGGATCCTACGAGCAGTACTTC. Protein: CASSFDRRGSYEQYF.

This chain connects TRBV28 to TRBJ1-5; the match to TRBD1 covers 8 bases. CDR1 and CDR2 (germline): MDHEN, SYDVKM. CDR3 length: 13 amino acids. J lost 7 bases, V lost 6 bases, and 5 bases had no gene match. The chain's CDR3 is CASRLQGGQPQHF. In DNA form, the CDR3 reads TGTGCCAGCAGGCTACAGGGGGGACAGCCCCAGCATTTT.